This T cell receptor (beta chain) was obtained from a study of OX40 agonist ivuxolimab in advanced cancers. General study points: Researchers did not establish what antigens the expanded peripheral T cells target. Patients with a partial response at 0.1-3.0 mg/kg had among the lowest clonal expansion.

TCRdb keeps only in-frame clones here, not all; method: immunoSEQ multiplex PCR. The table has around 75,000 clones, over 85% seen once. V was clipped by 4 bases and J by 7 bases; unmatched bases: 7. The CDR3 has 13 residues. Germline lookup yields CDR1 SGHKS and CDR2 YYEKEE (reference sequence). Details on this clone: The target antigen is unknown.

The chain recombines TRBV5-5 with TRBJ1-1; 7 bases map to TRBD1. The sequence was obtained from an adult with an advanced solid tumor such as melanoma, head and neck, liver or kidney cancer. Sample: CD4+ or CD8+ T cells sorted from blood, taken in a trial of the OX40 agonist ivuxolimab. The CDR3 reads CASSKTGRNEAFF. CDR3 sequence (DNA): TGTGCCAGCAGCAAGACAGGGAGGAATGAAGCTTTCTTT.